The 8 T cell receptor beta chains presented below share a single source sample, sequenced in a study of a mutant IDH1 vaccine in newly diagnosed glioma. Described time point: week 47, end of study. The study gave 300 ug of mutant IDH1 20-mer peptide per vaccine dose, with topical imiquimod. No antigen is known for these receptors. Repertoires were generated with immunoSEQ multiplex PCR, while TCRdb's copy carries only in-frame clones and drops some. This table has fewer than 40,000 clones, around 81% appearing once. Specimen: PBMCs, collected from a glioma patient whose treatment included an IDH1 peptide vaccine. The origin of the receptors is a man aged 25-40 years with glioma.

This chain links TRBV7-8 with TRBJ1-5; D gene ambiguous. CDR3 size: 15 residues. Germline CDR1 is SGHVS and CDR2 is FQNEAQ. With 1 base removed from V and 3 bases from J, the gap between germline ends came to 10 bases. The chain's CDR3 is CASSLGDGINQPQHF. The CDR3 DNA is TGTGCCAGCAGCTTAGGAGACGGTATCAATCAGCCCCAGCATTTT.

This clone was picked up a small number of times. The gene calls are TRBV19 and TRBJ1-1; D is unresolved. Trimming left V 5 bases short and J 3 bases short, with 10 bases between. The CDR3 totals 13 residues. Germline loops: CDR1 LNHDA, CDR2 SQIVND (reference sequence). The CDR3 loop reads CASSVKRDTEAFF. The CDR3 region has the DNA TGTGCCAGTAGTGTTAAGAGAGACACTGAAGCTTTCTTT.

This chain joins TRBV29-1 and TRBJ2-4; 11 nucleotides line up with TRBD2. The CDR3 covers 16 residues. Germline V gene sequence: CDR1 SQVTM, CDR2 ANQGSEA. Unmatched junction bases numbered 8, after V lost 6 bases and J lost 1 base. CDR3 DNA: TGCAGCGTCCCCGAACTAGCGGGAGTTGCCAAAAACATTCAGTACTTC. This encodes CSVPELAGVAKNIQYF. Using reference TRBV29-1 and TRBJ2-4 for the parts outside the CDR3, the full variable domain is SAVISQKPSRDICQRGTSLTIQCQVDSQVTMMFWYRQQPGQSLTLIATANQGSEATYESGFVIDKFPISRPNLTFSTLTVSNMSPEDSSIYLCSVPELAGVAKNIQYFGAGTRLSVL.

A few counts support this clone. The V call is TRBV2, the J call TRBJ2-1, with a weak D call TRBD2 (6 bases). The CDR3 has 15 residues. V lost 4 bases and J 0 bases, leaving 10 bases between the germline ends. Germline V CDR1 and CDR2: SNHLY, FYNNEI. CDR3 in amino acids: CASSVLAFSYNEQFF. CDR3 DNA sequence: TGTGCCAGCAGTGTACTAGCCTTCTCCTACAATGAGCAGTTCTTC.

CDR3 sequence (DNA): TGTGCCAGCAGCCAGTCGGGGGCCAGGGAGACCCAGTACTTC. Encoded protein: CASSQSGARETQYF. The V call is TRBV11-2, the J call TRBJ2-5, with D perhaps TRBD1 or TRBD2 (6 bases each). CDR1 is SGHAT and CDR2 is FQNNGV in the germline V gene. V was trimmed by 5 bases and J by 5 bases, leaving 15 bases between them. The length of the CDR3 is 14 residues.

The rearrangement joins TRBV19 to TRBJ1-4; D unclear. V shed 2 bases and J shed 0 bases, with 7 bases lying between them. The CDR3 is 15 amino acids. The germline gives CDR1 LNHDA, CDR2 SQIVND (reference sequence). The CDR3 DNA follows: TGTGCCAGTAGTATATCCCGGGCAACTAATGAAAAACTGTTTTTT. This translates into CASSISRATNEKLFF.

The chain combines TRBV7-2 with TRBJ1-5; D call uncertain. Trimming cost V 4 bases and J 1 base, with 5 bases left between them. This CDR3 region has 13 residues. Germline lookup yields CDR1 SGHTA and CDR2 FQGNSA. In nucleotides, the CDR3 is TGTGCCAGCAGCTCGAGCAGCAATCAGCCCCAGCATTTT. This gives the protein CASSSSSNQPQHF.

This clone was seen once. The V call is TRBV9, the J call TRBJ2-3; 10 positions agree with TRBD1. V shed 0 bases, J shed 2 bases, and the junction held 6 bases outside the gene matches. The CDR3 extends over 17 amino acids. CDR1 SGDLS and CDR2 YYNGEE come from the germline V gene. The CDR3: CASSVARQGAYTDTQYF. CDR3 in DNA: TGTGCCAGCAGCGTAGCACGACAGGGGGCATACACAGATACGCAGTATTTT.